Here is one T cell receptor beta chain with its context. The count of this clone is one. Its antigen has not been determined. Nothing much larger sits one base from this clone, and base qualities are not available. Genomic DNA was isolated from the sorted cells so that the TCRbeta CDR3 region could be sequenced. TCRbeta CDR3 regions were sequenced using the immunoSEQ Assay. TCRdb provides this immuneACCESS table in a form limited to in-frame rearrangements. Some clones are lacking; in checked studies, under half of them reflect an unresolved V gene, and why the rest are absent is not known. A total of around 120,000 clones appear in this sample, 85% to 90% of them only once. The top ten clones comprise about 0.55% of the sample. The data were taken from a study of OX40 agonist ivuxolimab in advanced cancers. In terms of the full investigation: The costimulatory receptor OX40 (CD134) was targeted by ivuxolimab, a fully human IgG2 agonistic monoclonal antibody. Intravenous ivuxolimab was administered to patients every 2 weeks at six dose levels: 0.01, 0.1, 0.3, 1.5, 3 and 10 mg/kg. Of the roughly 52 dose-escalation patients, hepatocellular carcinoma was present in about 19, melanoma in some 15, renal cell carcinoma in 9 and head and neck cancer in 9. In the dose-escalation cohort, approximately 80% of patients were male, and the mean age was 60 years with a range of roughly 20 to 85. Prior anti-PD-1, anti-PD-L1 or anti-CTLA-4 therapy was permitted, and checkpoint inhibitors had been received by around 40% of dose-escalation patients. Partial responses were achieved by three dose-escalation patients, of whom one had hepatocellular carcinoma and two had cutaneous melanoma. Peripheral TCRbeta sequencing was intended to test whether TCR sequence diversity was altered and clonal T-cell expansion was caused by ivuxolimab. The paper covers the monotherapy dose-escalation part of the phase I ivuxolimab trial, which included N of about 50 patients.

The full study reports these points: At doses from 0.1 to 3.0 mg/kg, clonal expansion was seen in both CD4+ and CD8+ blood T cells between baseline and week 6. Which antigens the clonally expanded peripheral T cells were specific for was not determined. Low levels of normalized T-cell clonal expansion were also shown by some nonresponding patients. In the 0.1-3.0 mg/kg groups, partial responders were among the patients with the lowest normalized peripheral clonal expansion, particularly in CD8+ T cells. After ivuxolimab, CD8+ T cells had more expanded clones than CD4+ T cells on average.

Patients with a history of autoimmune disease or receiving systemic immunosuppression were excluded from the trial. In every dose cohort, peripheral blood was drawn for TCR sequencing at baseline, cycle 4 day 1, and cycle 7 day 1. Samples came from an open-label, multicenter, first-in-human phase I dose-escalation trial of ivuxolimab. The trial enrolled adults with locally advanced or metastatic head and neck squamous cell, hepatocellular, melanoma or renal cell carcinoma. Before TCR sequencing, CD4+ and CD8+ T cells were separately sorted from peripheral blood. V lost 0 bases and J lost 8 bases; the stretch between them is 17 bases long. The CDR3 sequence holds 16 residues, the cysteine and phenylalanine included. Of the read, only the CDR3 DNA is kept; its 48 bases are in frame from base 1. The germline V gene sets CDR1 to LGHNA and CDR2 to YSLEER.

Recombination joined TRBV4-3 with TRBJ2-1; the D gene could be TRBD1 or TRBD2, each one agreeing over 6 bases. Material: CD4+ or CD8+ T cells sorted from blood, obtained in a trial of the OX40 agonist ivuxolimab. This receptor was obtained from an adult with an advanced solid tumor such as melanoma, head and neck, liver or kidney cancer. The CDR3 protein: CASSQDPLQGGDEQFF. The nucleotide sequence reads TGCGCCAGCAGCCAAGATCCGCTACAGGGAGGCGATGAGCAGTTCTTC.